The sequence of this T cell receptor beta chain was determined in a study of T cell repertoires in cytomegalovirus infection. This clonotype was observed many times. The antigen is unknown. Study-wide results and limits: Ex vivo responses were dominated by HLA-C-restricted CMV-specific TCR beta clonotypes. Of the TCR beta families, the public ones yielded a cumulative frequency that identified carriers of CMV plus the relevant HLA.

MiXCR was run by TCRdb on the reads, yielding one entry per CDR3 protein. Among fewer than 250,000 distinct CDR3 sequences listed, about 12% were seen once. The CDR3 spans 14 residues. CDR1 is SGHTA and CDR2 is FQGNSA in the germline V gene. Losses at the gene ends were 5 bases for V and 6 bases for J; bases not matched to a gene: 6. This chain uses TRBV7-2 with TRBJ2-3; 9 positions agree with TRBD2. Input material: PBMCs. The clonotype was recovered from a human donor in good health (CMV status not recorded). Some clones in this sample may be carry-over from other donors' samples. The CDR3 here is CASSPYSGSDTQYF. DNA of the CDR3: TGTGCCAGCAGCCCCTATAGCGGGAGCGATACGCAGTATTTT. Full variable domain (outside the CDR3, taken from reference TRBV7-2 and TRBJ2-3): GAGVSQSPSNKVTEKGKDVELRCDPISGHTALYWYRQSLGQGLEFLIYFQGNSAPDKSGLPSDRFSAERTGGSVSTLTIQRTQQEDSAVYLCASSPYSGSDTQYFGPGTRLTVL.